These T cell receptor beta chains were read from a single sample in a study of T-cell reconstitution after alpha-beta-depleted transplantation in children. TCRdb independently ran MiXCR on the PCR reads; one entry per CDR3 protein. This sample yields some 300,000 distinct CDR3 sequences, of which approximately 7.3% are seen a single time; 9.1% belongs to the top ten. The sequencing used peripheral blood, collected 360 days after TCRalphabeta/CD19-depleted stem cell transplant. These receptors all stem from a female patient aged 2-10 years who had a stem cell transplant for Fanconi anemia, so the T cells may come from the graft donor. CDR3s leave out the opening cysteine and the closing phenylalanine or tryptophan. Fields, in order: D gene, J gene, clone size, V gene, CDR3 protein. D genes are given only for firm matches. Only some rows state a clone size, as once, few, many or a class for expanded clones.

d_gene: TRBD2
j_gene: TRBJ2-1
abundance: many
v_gene: TRBV5-5
CDR3aa: ASSLLSGGFEQF

d_gene: NA
j_gene: TRBJ2-5
abundance: many
v_gene: TRBV10-3
CDR3aa: AISESISETQY

d_gene: NA
j_gene: TRBJ2-1
abundance: many
v_gene: TRBV27
CDR3aa: ASSLTWYLEPGNEQF

d_gene: TRBD2
j_gene: TRBJ2-3
abundance: many
v_gene: TRBV12-3/TRBV12-4
CDR3aa: ASSLRLAGGRDTQY

d_gene: TRBD1
j_gene: TRBJ1-1
abundance: many
v_gene: TRBV12-3/TRBV12-4
CDR3aa: ASSPTGVGEAF

d_gene: TRBD1
j_gene: TRBJ1-5
abundance: NA
v_gene: TRBV19
CDR3aa: ASSTRTGRVYRSNQPQH

d_gene: NA
j_gene: TRBJ1-2
abundance: many
v_gene: TRBV21-1
CDR3aa: ASSKDPGWYT

d_gene: NA
j_gene: TRBJ1-1
abundance: many
v_gene: TRBV7-9
CDR3aa: ASSLATGWPNTEAF

d_gene: TRBD2
j_gene: TRBJ2-1
abundance: many
v_gene: TRBV7-8
CDR3aa: ASSTIAGGNDNEQF

d_gene: NA
j_gene: TRBJ2-1
abundance: many
v_gene: TRBV15
CDR3aa: ATSREIYNEQF

d_gene: TRBD1
j_gene: TRBJ1-4
abundance: many
v_gene: TRBV30
CDR3aa: ALNRGGNEKLF

d_gene: TRBD2
j_gene: TRBJ2-2
abundance: many
v_gene: TRBV20-1
CDR3aa: SATTGTSGRRELF

d_gene: NA
j_gene: TRBJ2-1
abundance: many
v_gene: TRBV29-1
CDR3aa: SVWSANEQF

d_gene: TRBD2
j_gene: TRBJ2-1
abundance: many
v_gene: TRBV11-1
CDR3aa: ASSFPKPLAGGPTNEQF

d_gene: NA
j_gene: TRBJ2-1
abundance: many
v_gene: TRBV3-1
CDR3aa: ASSASGVYNEQF

d_gene: NA
j_gene: TRBJ1-2
abundance: many
v_gene: TRBV12-3/TRBV12-4
CDR3aa: ASSKLGQGNYGYT

d_gene: NA
j_gene: TRBJ2-2
abundance: few
v_gene: TRBV5-6
CDR3aa: ASSLPGAVAGELF

d_gene: NA
j_gene: TRBJ1-2
abundance: few
v_gene: TRBV20-1
CDR3aa: SASQGSAGYT

d_gene: NA
j_gene: TRBJ2-5
abundance: NA
v_gene: TRBV7-2
CDR3aa: ASSLARSSTWETQY

d_gene: TRBD1
j_gene: TRBJ1-1
abundance: NA
v_gene: TRBV13
CDR3aa: ASSTGQGRVVSEAF

d_gene: NA
j_gene: TRBJ2-6
abundance: many
v_gene: TRBV6-1
CDR3aa: ASLNSGANVLT

d_gene: TRBD2
j_gene: TRBJ2-5
abundance: many
v_gene: TRBV9
CDR3aa: ASSVGLAQETQY

d_gene: NA
j_gene: TRBJ1-2
abundance: few
v_gene: TRBV5-1
CDR3aa: ASSLAGEGNYGYT

d_gene: TRBD1
j_gene: TRBJ1-5
abundance: few
v_gene: TRBV6-2/TRBV6-3
CDR3aa: ASSYSNIGTGWEQPQH

d_gene: NA
j_gene: TRBJ2-3
abundance: many
v_gene: TRBV9
CDR3aa: ASSPPGFSTDTQY

d_gene: NA
j_gene: TRBJ2-5
abundance: many
v_gene: TRBV29-1
CDR3aa: SVEEDQEGETQY

d_gene: NA
j_gene: TRBJ2-2
abundance: NA
v_gene: TRBV7-3
CDR3aa: ASSADGASNTGELF

d_gene: NA
j_gene: TRBJ2-4
abundance: many
v_gene: TRBV12-3/TRBV12-4
CDR3aa: ASSFGGRRAKNIQY

d_gene: NA
j_gene: TRBJ1-1
abundance: many
v_gene: TRBV13
CDR3aa: ASSSIDRRFLAF

d_gene: TRBD2
j_gene: TRBJ2-5
abundance: many
v_gene: TRBV5-1
CDR3aa: ASSPSRGGEETQY

d_gene: NA
j_gene: TRBJ1-4
abundance: many
v_gene: TRBV7-3
CDR3aa: AKDPTNEKLF

d_gene: TRBD1
j_gene: TRBJ1-2
abundance: NA
v_gene: TRBV20-1
CDR3aa: SARTGVYGYT

d_gene: NA
j_gene: TRBJ2-2
abundance: many
v_gene: TRBV7-6
CDR3aa: ASSLGSGVTGELF

d_gene: NA
j_gene: TRBJ2-3
abundance: many
v_gene: TRBV5-1
CDR3aa: ASTRGQHTDTQY

d_gene: TRBD2
j_gene: TRBJ2-3
abundance: few
v_gene: TRBV4-2
CDR3aa: ASSLLAGGNTDTQY